The 29 T cell receptor beta chains below come from one sample, sequenced in a study of blood T cell repertoires in COVID-19. TCRdb's table, derived via immunoSEQ multiplex PCR, lists solely in-frame clones and lacks some. Of roughly 80,000 clones listed, about 91% were seen once; the top ten hold almost 7%. Input material: peripheral blood. The receptor source for this set is a woman of 80 years or more with acute or convalescent COVID-19.

The V and J genes are TRBV5-1 and TRBJ1-1; 7 bases align to TRBD1. The V gene end was trimmed by 4 bases and the J gene end by 0 bases; junction bases not matched to a gene: 9. The length of the CDR3 is 16 residues. CDR1 and CDR2 (germline): SGHRS, YFSETQ. The CDR3 loop reads CASSPGQTFMNTEAFF. DNA for the CDR3: TGCGCCAGCAGCCCGGGACAGACTTTCATGAACACTGAAGCTTTCTTT.

The V call is TRBV5-4, the J call TRBJ1-1; 9 bases are shared with TRBD1. Germline trimming cut 3 bases from V and 5 bases from J; bases unmatched to any gene: 8. This CDR3 has 15 amino acids. Germline loops: CDR1 SGHNT, CDR2 YYREEE (reference sequence). The CDR3 sequence: CASSSKTGGWTEAFF. CDR3 sequence (DNA): TGTGCCAGCAGCTCAAAGACAGGGGGATGGACTGAAGCTTTCTTT.

The CDR3 region has the DNA TGTGCCAGCTCCAAAGGACAGGAAGAGACCCAGTACTTC. As protein: CASSKGQEETQYF. J is TRBJ2-5 and V is TRBV7-3; TRBD1 matches 7 bases. The V segment lost 8 bases and the J segment 3 bases; nucleotides outside the gene matches: 6. The germline CDR1 and CDR2 sequences are SGHTA and FQGTGA. The CDR3 spans 13 residues. The full variable domain, in which reference TRBV7-3 and TRBJ2-5 provide the parts outside the CDR3, is GAGVSQTPSNKVTEKGKYVELRCDPISGHTALYWYRQSLGQGPEFLIYFQGTGAADDSGLPNDRFFAVRPEGSVSTLKIQRTERGDSAVYLCASSKGQEETQYFGPGTRLLVL.

This CDR3 reads CASSGTGALKNTEAFF. The DNA for the CDR3 is TGTGCCAGTAGTGGGACAGGGGCCTTGAAGAATACTGAAGCTTTCTTT. The J gene is TRBJ1-1, the V gene TRBV19; TRBD1 matches at 10 bases. From germline, CDR1 is LNHDA and CDR2 SQIVND (reference sequence). The CDR3 consists of 16 residues. V lost 5 bases to trimming and J lost 5 bases; unmatched junction nucleotides: 11.

The chain combines TRBV7-9 with TRBJ1-3; D not certain. With 1 base removed from V and 0 bases from J, the gap between germline ends came to 10 bases. Germline V lookup: CDR1 SEHNR, CDR2 FQNEAQ (reference sequence). This CDR3 is 16 amino acids long. CDR3 residues: CASSLEVQSSGNTIYF. In DNA, the CDR3 is TGTGCCAGCAGCTTAGAGGTACAGAGCTCTGGAAACACCATATATTTT.

This clone has just one count. The J gene is TRBJ1-2, the V gene TRBV5-1; D possibly corresponds to TRBD1 (6 bases). CDR1 is SGHRS, CDR2 YFSETQ, per germline. The V gene lost 4 bases and the J gene lost 7 bases, with 17 bases spanning the gap. The CDR3 has 14 residues. This chain's CDR3 is CASSQGQTSGGYTF. The CDR3 coding sequence is TGCGCCAGCAGCCAAGGACAGACCTCAGGTGGCTACACCTTC. Full variable domain (remainder filled in from reference TRBV5-1 and TRBJ1-2): KAGVTQTPRYLIKTRGQQVTLSCSPISGHRSVSWYQQTPGQGLQFLFEYFSETQRNKGNFPGRFSGRQFSNSRSEMNVSTLELGDSALYLCASSQGQTSGGYTFGSGTRLTVV.

This sequence joins TRBV29-1 and TRBJ2-1, with TRBD1 matching over 11 bases. CDR1 and CDR2 (germline): SQVTM, ANQGSEA. V lost 4 bases, J lost 6 bases, and 2 bases stayed unmatched. This CDR3 has 13 residues. The chain's CDR3 is CSVGTGGFNEQFF. The CDR3 nucleotides are TGCAGCGTTGGGACAGGGGGCTTCAATGAGCAGTTCTTC.

This chain connects TRBV2 to TRBJ2-5, with D maybe TRBD1 (5 bases). Germline CDR1 reads SNHLY; CDR2 reads FYNNEI. This CDR3 region has 14 residues. The V end lost 0 bases, the J end lost 1 base, and 6 bases lay between the germline ends. The CDR3 DNA follows: TGTGCCAGCAGTGAAGCCAGGGCCCAAGAGACCCAGTACTTC. Amino acids: CASSEARAQETQYF.

This clone was seen more than once but under ten times. The CDR3 is CASSTGTTAFF. The DNA of the CDR3 is TGTGCCAGCAGTACCGGGACAACAGCTTTCTTT. V gene TRBV6-5 combines with J gene TRBJ1-1; possible D gene TRBD1, 6 bases. The CDR3 is 11 residues long. Germline lookup yields CDR1 MNHEY and CDR2 SVGAGI. Trimming took 5 bases from V and 10 from J, leaving 11 bases between them.

The chain recombines TRBV5-6 with TRBJ1-2, with TRBD1 matching 8 bases. The CDR3 totals 14 residues. V gave up 0 bases and J gave up 8 bases; unmatched junction bases: 6. Germline CDR1 is SGHDT and CDR2 is YYEEEE. The CDR3 loop is CASSLGQGARGYTF. The CDR3 DNA sequence: TGTGCCAGCAGCTTGGGGCAGGGGGCTCGAGGCTACACCTTC.

The rearrangement joins TRBV5-1 to TRBJ2-1; tentative D call: TRBD2 (6 bases). From germline, CDR1 is SGHRS and CDR2 YFSETQ. The CDR3 extends over 15 amino acids. Deletions cut 0 bases from V and 6 bases from J, with 13 bases between. The CDR3 loop is CASSLVVAAGNEQFF. In nucleotides, the CDR3 is TGCGCCAGCAGCTTGGTGGTAGCGGCGGGCAATGAGCAGTTCTTC.

The count of this clone is one. Here the CDR3 DNA reads TGTGCCTGGTCGACAGGGGAGTTGACTGAAGCTTTCTTT. Its translation: CAWSTGELTEAFF. The chain recombines TRBV30 with TRBJ1-1; the match to TRBD1 covers 8 bases. The V gene's germline CDR1 is GTSNPN and CDR2 SVGIG (reference sequence). This CDR3 comprises 13 residues. V dropped 5 bases and J dropped 5; count of bases not matched to a gene: 7.

The chain couples TRBV18 to TRBJ1-2; 9 nucleotides agree with TRBD1. The CDR3 totals 14 residues. V dropped 3 bases and J dropped 8; count of bases not matched to a gene: 7. CDR1 is KGHSH, CDR2 LQKENI, per germline. Here the CDR3 reads CASSPGQGIGGYTF. CDR3 DNA: TGTGCCAGCTCACCGGGACAGGGAATAGGCGGCTACACCTTC.

This chain connects TRBV19 to TRBJ2-6; the D gene is possibly TRBD1 (6 bases). Trimming left V 5 bases short and J 3 bases short, with 11 bases between. In germline, CDR1 is LNHDA, CDR2 SQIVND (reference sequence). The CDR3 loop spans 15 amino acids. The CDR3 nucleotides are TGTGCCAGTAGTCCCACAGGGCGTGGGGCCAACGTCCTGACTTTC. It yields the protein CASSPTGRGANVLTF.

This chain uses TRBV3-1 (or the pseudogene TRBV3-2) with TRBJ2-7, with a possible D match to TRBD2 (6 bases). V dropped 1 base and J dropped 3 bases, with 10 bases sitting between them. The CDR3 totals 14 residues. Germline CDR1 is LGHDT and CDR2 is YNNKEL (reference sequence). The CDR3 DNA sequence: TGTGCCAGCAGCCAAGGTGGGGGGTACTACGAGCAGTACTTC. Protein: CASSQGGGYYEQYF.

The V call is TRBV5-1, the J call TRBJ2-5; 7 bases map to TRBD2. Germline loops: CDR1 SGHRS, CDR2 YFSETQ. The ends lost 0 bases at V and 3 bases at J; junction bases unmatched: 8. The CDR3 consists of 16 residues. CDR3 amino acids: CASSLGGGLREETQYF. DNA of the CDR3: TGCGCCAGCAGCTTGGGCGGGGGTTTGAGGGAAGAGACCCAGTACTTC.

CDR3 sequence: CASSWDRGGQPQHF. As DNA, the CDR3 is TGTGCCAGCAGTTGGGACAGGGGAGGTCAGCCCCAGCATTTT. The chain joins TRBV6-2 or TRBV6-3 to TRBJ1-5; 10 bases align to TRBD1. The CDR3 is made up of 14 amino acids. The V gene end was trimmed by 4 bases and the J gene end by 6 bases; junction bases not matched to a gene: 3. Per the germline V gene, CDR1 is MNHEY and CDR2 is SVGEGT.

The chain uses TRBV30 and TRBJ2-7, with a possible D match to TRBD2 (7 bases). The ends were cut back, 2 bases at V and 4 bases at J, with 12 bases in the middle. CDR1 GTSNPN and CDR2 SVGIG come from the germline V gene (reference sequence). This CDR3 is built from 13 residues. CDR3 residues: CAWSWGRGYEQYF. In DNA, the CDR3 is TGTGCCTGGAGTTGGGGGAGGGGGTACGAGCAGTACTTC.

The V and J genes are TRBV19 and TRBJ2-1; possible D gene TRBD1, 7 bases. CDR1 is LNHDA, CDR2 SQIVND, per germline (reference sequence). CDR3 length: 15 residues. Trimming took off 5 bases at V and 7 bases at J, with 18 bases between the two ends. The CDR3 reads CASSSRGTVRNEQFF. The CDR3 DNA follows: TGTGCCAGTAGTTCCCGCGGGACAGTAAGGAATGAGCAGTTCTTC.

The chain recombines TRBV5-1 with TRBJ2-2, with D maybe TRBD1 (7 bases). Germline values: CDR1 SGHRS, CDR2 YFSETQ. The CDR3 loop spans 15 amino acids. Trimming removed 2 bases at V and 3 bases at J, with 11 bases between. The CDR3 sequence: CASSFQGGDTGELFF. DNA for the CDR3: TGCGCCAGCAGCTTTCAGGGGGGCGACACCGGGGAGCTGTTTTTT.

V usage is TRBV11-3 and J usage is TRBJ2-1; a weak D match, TRBD2 (6 bases). Germline CDR1 and CDR2: SGHNT and YENEEA. The CDR3 runs 11 residues. Trimming removed 6 bases at V and 9 bases at J, with 9 bases between. In nucleotides, the CDR3 is TGTGCCAGCAGTTTGGGGGGTGAGCAGTTCTTC. It codes for CASSLGGEQFF.

V is TRBV21-1 and J is TRBJ2-3; the table's D call, TRBD2, has no DNA check behind it. TRBV21-1 is termed a pseudogene. This CDR3 is built from 14 residues. The CDR3 is CASSVAGVTDTQYF. In nucleotides, the CDR3 is TGTGCCAGCAGTGTAGCGGGGGTCACAGATACGCAGTATTTT.

The rearrangement joins TRBV9 to TRBJ2-1, with TRBD1 identical over 11 bases. V was clipped by 4 bases and J by 3 bases; unmatched bases: 3. CDR3 length equals 15 residues. Germline V gene data show CDR1 as SGDLS and CDR2 as YYNGEE. The CDR3 reads CASSLGTGGYNEQFF. CDR3 bases: TGTGCCAGCAGCCTCGGGACAGGGGGCTACAATGAGCAGTTCTTC.

The V gene is TRBV3-1 (or the pseudogene TRBV3-2), the J gene TRBJ1-2; D remains ambiguous. The CDR3 totals 15 residues. Trimming took 4 bases from V and 0 from J, leaving 12 bases between them. Germline V gene data show CDR1 as LGHDT and CDR2 as YNNKEL (reference sequence). CDR3 region: CASSPTRSANYGYTF. The CDR3 nucleotides are TGTGCCAGCAGCCCCACCAGATCTGCTAACTATGGCTACACCTTC.

This clone was seen only once. This chain connects TRBV3-1 (or the pseudogene TRBV3-2) to TRBJ2-7, with TRBD1 as a possible D gene (7 bases). V was shortened by 5 bases and J by 7 bases, with 18 bases between the two germline ends. CDR3 length: 14 amino acids. The germline V gene encodes CDR1 LGHDT and CDR2 YNNKEL (reference sequence). The CDR3 loop reads CASSSRSGGQEQYF. The CDR3, as DNA: TGTGCCAGCAGCTCCAGGTCAGGGGGGCAGGAGCAGTACTTC.

This clone appeared a few times. This chain connects TRBV15 to TRBJ1-4; perhaps TRBD1 as D (5 bases). V dropped 5 bases and J dropped 8 bases, with 12 bases sitting between them. This CDR3 has 13 amino acids. Germline CDR1 is LNHNV and CDR2 is YYDKDF (reference sequence). The CDR3 region has the DNA TGTGCCACCAGCGGGGGGTCAAGGGAAAAACTGTTTTTT. Translation: CATSGGSREKLFF.

The V gene is TRBV5-8, the J gene TRBJ2-1; TRBD2 matches at 9 bases. The CDR3 consists of 18 residues. Unmatched junction bases numbered 8, after V lost 1 base and J lost 0 bases. Germline V gene sequence: CDR1 SGHTS, CDR2 YDEGEE. The CDR3 protein is CASSLTHGTSSSYNEQFF. The CDR3 nucleotides read TGTGCCAGCAGCTTGACGCACGGGACTAGCAGCTCCTACAATGAGCAGTTCTTC.

This chain uses TRBV5-1 with TRBJ2-1; 7 nucleotides line up with TRBD1. The CDR3 is 17 residues long. Germline lookup yields CDR1 SGHRS and CDR2 YFSETQ. V trimming: 0 bases; J trimming: 2 bases; junction bases outside the gene matches: 8. As DNA, the CDR3 is TGCGCCAGCAGCTTGGCCCAACAGGGGCGGGCCTACAATGAGCAGTTCTTC. Translation gives CASSLAQQGRAYNEQFF.

The V gene is TRBV4-1, the J gene TRBJ1-5; possible D gene TRBD1, 5 bases. The CDR3 loop spans 14 amino acids. Per germline, CDR1 MGHRA and CDR2 YSYEKL. V was shortened by 1 base and J by 2 bases, with 6 bases between the two germline ends. The CDR3 sequence: CASSQVQGNQPQHF. Written as DNA, the CDR3 is TGCGCCAGCAGCCAAGTACAGGGCAATCAGCCCCAGCATTTT.